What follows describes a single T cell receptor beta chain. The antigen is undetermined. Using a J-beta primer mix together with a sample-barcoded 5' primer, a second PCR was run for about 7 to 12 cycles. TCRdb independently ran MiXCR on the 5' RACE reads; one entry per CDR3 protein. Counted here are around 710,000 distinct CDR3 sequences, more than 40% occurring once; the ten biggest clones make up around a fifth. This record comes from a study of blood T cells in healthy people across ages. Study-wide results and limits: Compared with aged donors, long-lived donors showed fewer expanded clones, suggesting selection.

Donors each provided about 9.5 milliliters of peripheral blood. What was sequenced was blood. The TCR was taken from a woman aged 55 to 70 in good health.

CDR3 bases: TGCGCCAGCAGCCAAACAGGGTGGGATACGCAGTATTTT. It is translated as CASSQTGWDTQYF. This chain uses TRBV4-1 with TRBJ2-3, with D maybe TRBD1 (6 bases). The CDR3 consists of 13 residues. Germline CDR1 and CDR2: MGHRA and YSYEKL. V was cut by 2 bases and J by 6 bases, with 9 bases left in between.